Below are 14 T cell receptor beta chains sequenced from a single sample in a study of beta chain features in type 1 diabetes. Findings of the study overall: Among all four CD4+ subsets, Type 1 diabetes patients had TCRB CDR3s that were moderately but significantly shorter.

No antigen has been identified for these receptors. Since all of the isolated RNA was reverse transcribed, expressed TCRB transcripts were what got sequenced. The table came from immunoSEQ multiplex PCR; TCRdb's copy has only in-frame clones and leaves some out. The sample has approximately 41,000 clones, around 63% seen once. Source material: Tregs from blood. The origin of the receptors is a man under 40 with type 1 diabetes. Some clones in this sample may be carry-over from other donors' samples.

This clone showed up just a few times. The V gene is TRBV10-3, the J gene TRBJ1-2; TRBD1 matches at 10 bases. The CDR3 is 21 residues long. CDR1 is ENHRY, CDR2 SYGVKD, per germline. Germline trimming cut 2 bases from V and 5 bases from J; bases unmatched to any gene: 23. This CDR3 is CAISEGAVPRDRGLMRYGYTF. The DNA of the CDR3 is TGTGCCATCAGTGAGGGGGCGGTCCCCCGGGACAGGGGCTTGATGAGATATGGCTACACCTTC.

The chain recombines TRBV5-1 with TRBJ2-3; 10 bases agree with TRBD2. This CDR3 is built from 16 residues. V shed 6 bases and J 5 bases; nucleotides not matched to a gene: 12. Per the germline V gene, CDR1 is SGHRS and CDR2 is YFSETQ. For the CDR3, the DNA is TGCGCCAGCACCCCCCTGGTGGCTAGCGGGGGAGATACGCAGTATTTT. Its protein product is CASTPLVASGGDTQYF.

This chain uses TRBV4-2 with TRBJ2-6; TRBD2 aligns across 7 bases. Germline V gene lookup returns CDR1 LGHNA and CDR2 YNFKEQ. Trimming removed 0 bases from V and 2 bases from J; junction bases left unmatched: 4. The CDR3 length is 17 residues. This chain's CDR3 is CASSQDIGRAGANVLTF. CDR3 DNA: TGTGCCAGCAGCCAAGATATAGGGAGGGCTGGGGCCAACGTCCTGACTTTC.

In its sample, this clone was seen a few times. V usage is TRBV7-9 and J usage is TRBJ2-3; 11 bases map to TRBD2. Germline CDR1 reads SEHNR; CDR2 reads FQNEAQ (reference sequence). This CDR3 comprises 14 residues. V lost 4 bases, J lost 11 bases, and 8 bases stayed unmatched. The CDR3 coding sequence is TGTGCCAGCAGCTCAGATAGACTAGCGGGGAAGCAGTATTTT. Protein product: CASSSDRLAGKQYF.

The chain is built from TRBV18 and TRBJ1-1; D call uncertain. The V end lost 1 base, the J end lost 8 bases, and 20 bases lay between the germline ends. CDR1 and CDR2 from the germline V gene are KGHSH and LQKENI. The length of the CDR3 is 16 residues. The CDR3 here is CASSPRKAQRDLEAFF. CDR3 DNA sequence: TGTGCCAGCTCACCACGGAAAGCACAGAGAGACCTGGAAGCTTTCTTT.

CDR3 amino acids: CSARGDEQYF. CDR3 sequence (DNA): TGCAGTGCTAGAGGCGACGAGCAGTACTTC. This chain links TRBV20-1 with TRBJ2-7; no clear D gene. The V end lost 1 base, the J end lost 5 bases, and 3 bases lay between the germline ends. This CDR3 comprises 10 residues. Germline V gives CDR1 DFQATT, CDR2 SNEGSKA (reference sequence).

CDR3 amino acids: CASSLGTGYQPQHF. CDR3 sequence (DNA): TGTGCCAGCAGTTTAGGCACAGGCTATCAGCCCCAGCATTTT. The chain employs TRBV28 and TRBJ1-5; a weak D match, TRBD1 (5 bases). Between the trimmed V and J ends, which lost 2 bases and 5 bases, there was a span of 10 bases. The CDR3 consists of 14 residues. The germline V gene has CDR1 MDHEN and CDR2 SYDVKM.

The genes are TRBV5-1 and TRBJ2-2, with D possibly being TRBD2 (7 bases). Germline CDR1 reads SGHRS; CDR2 reads YFSETQ. The V and J ends lost 4 bases and 3 bases respectively, with 13 bases between them. This CDR3 region has 15 residues. CDR3: CASSPGGGYTGELFF. CDR3 sequence (DNA): TGCGCCAGCAGCCCGGGCGGGGGCTACACCGGGGAGCTGTTTTTT.

This clone was seen a few times. The junction shows a germline mismatch at one end, possibly a read error. Here the CDR3 DNA reads TGTGCCAGCAGGGAATTAAACAGGGAGAAGCCTCGTTTT. Its protein is CASRELNREKPRF. V and J are TRBV6-1 and TRBJ1-4; the D gene is possibly TRBD1 (6 bases). From germline, CDR1 is MNHNS and CDR2 SASEGT. The CDR3 runs to 13 residues.

The V call is TRBV7-2, the J call TRBJ2-3, with TRBD2 identical over 9 bases. The junction had 5 bases not matched to a gene; V was cut back by 1 base and J by 6 bases. From germline, CDR1 is SGHTA and CDR2 FQGNSA. CDR3 length: 15 amino acids. DNA for the CDR3: TGTGCCAGCAGCTTAGGGCGGGGGGGGCCGGATACGCAGTATTTT. Translating gives CASSLGRGGPDTQYF.

J is TRBJ1-5 and V is TRBV28; TRBD1 is a possible D gene (5 bases). Germline assignment: CDR1 MDHEN and CDR2 SYDVKM. This CDR3 region has 14 residues. The V gene lost 0 bases and the J gene lost 3 bases, with 6 bases spanning the gap. The chain's CDR3 is CASSLWTANQPQHF. CDR3 in DNA: TGTGCCAGCAGTTTATGGACAGCCAATCAGCCCCAGCATTTT. Supplemented by reference TRBV28 and TRBJ1-5, the full variable domain reads DVKVTQSSRYLVKRTGEKVFLECVQDMDHENMFWYRQDPGLGLRLIYFSYDVKMKEKGDIPEGYSVSREKKERFSLILESASTNQTSMYLCASSLWTANQPQHFGDGTRLSIL.

The genes are TRBV19 and TRBJ2-3; TRBD1 might be the D (6 bases). The CDR3 contains 12 residues. Germline V gene data show CDR1 as LNHDA and CDR2 as SQIVND (reference sequence). Trimming took 9 bases from V and 2 from J, leaving 9 bases between them. This CDR3 reads CASRTDTDTQYF. CDR3 coding DNA: TGTGCCAGCAGGACAGACACAGATACGCAGTATTTT.

The V call is TRBV4-3, the J call TRBJ2-3, with D uncertain. Germline CDR1 and CDR2: LGHNA and YSLEER. This CDR3 contains 13 residues. The V and J ends lost 1 base and 3 bases respectively, with 5 bases between them. DNA for the CDR3: TGCGCCAGCAGCCAAGTCCTGACAGATACGCAGTATTTT. Its translation: CASSQVLTDTQYF.

The table lists this clone with a few counts. V and J are TRBV6-6 and TRBJ1-1; TRBD1 aligns across 9 bases. V lost 5 bases to trimming and J lost 0 bases; unmatched junction nucleotides: 7. The CDR3 runs to 16 residues. The germline CDR1 and CDR2 sequences are MNHNY and SVGAGI (reference sequence). This CDR3 is CASSLRQGVVNTEAFF. The CDR3 region has the DNA TGTGCCAGCAGTCTTAGACAGGGGGTTGTGAACACTGAAGCTTTCTTT.